This T cell receptor (beta chain) emerged from a study of blood T cell repertoires in COVID-19. Study summary: Specimens from acute and convalescent COVID-19 originated in the United States, Italy and Spain.

CDR1 is SGHRS and CDR2 is YFSETQ in the germline V gene. The CDR3 consists of 14 residues. J was trimmed by 6 bases and V by 2 bases; bases with no gene match: 7. Per the original data handling: Nucleated cell counts were estimated from reference gene primer amplification. Clones were read by immunoSEQ multiplex PCR, and TCRdb kept only the in-frame ones, dropping some. The V and J calls and the clone size are those of that table, but D and trimming were determined from the DNA. The sample has roughly 130,000 clones; more than 75% are singletons. The Seattle site enrolled patients during active infection and followed them longitudinally.

The specimen was peripheral blood. V and J are TRBV5-1 and TRBJ1-2; 7 bases map to TRBD1. This TCR was sampled from a woman aged 65 to 85 with COVID-19, enrolled during active disease. CDR3 residues: CASSFAGTEDGYTF. CDR3 in DNA: TGCGCCAGCAGCTTCGCCGGGACAGAGGATGGCTACACCTTC.